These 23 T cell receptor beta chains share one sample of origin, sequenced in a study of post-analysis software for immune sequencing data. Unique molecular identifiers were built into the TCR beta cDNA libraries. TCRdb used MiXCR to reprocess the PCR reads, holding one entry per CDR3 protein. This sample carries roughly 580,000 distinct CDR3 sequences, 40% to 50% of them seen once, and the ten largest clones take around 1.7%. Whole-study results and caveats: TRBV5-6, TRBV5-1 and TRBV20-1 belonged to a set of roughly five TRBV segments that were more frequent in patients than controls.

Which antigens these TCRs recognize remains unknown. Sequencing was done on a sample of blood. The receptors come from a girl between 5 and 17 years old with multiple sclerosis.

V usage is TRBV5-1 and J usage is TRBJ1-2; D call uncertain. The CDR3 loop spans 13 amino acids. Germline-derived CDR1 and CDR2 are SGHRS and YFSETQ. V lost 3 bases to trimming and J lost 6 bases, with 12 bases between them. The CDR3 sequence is CASSSNVRDGYTF. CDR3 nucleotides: TGCGCCAGCAGCTCTAACGTTCGGGATGGCTACACCTTC. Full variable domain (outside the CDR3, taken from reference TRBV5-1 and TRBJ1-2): KAGVTQTPRYLIKTRGQQVTLSCSPISGHRSVSWYQQTPGQGLQFLFEYFSETQRNKGNFPGRFSGRQFSNSRSEMNVSTLELGDSALYLCASSSNVRDGYTFGSGTRLTVV.

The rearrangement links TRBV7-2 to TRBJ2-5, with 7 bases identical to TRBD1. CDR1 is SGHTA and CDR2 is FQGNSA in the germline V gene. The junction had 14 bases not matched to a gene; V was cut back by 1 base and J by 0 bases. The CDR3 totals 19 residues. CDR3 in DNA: TGTGCCAGCAGCTTAGAGGGGGAGTCGGGACAGATATACCAAGAGACCCAGTACTTC. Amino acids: CASSLEGESGQIYQETQYF.

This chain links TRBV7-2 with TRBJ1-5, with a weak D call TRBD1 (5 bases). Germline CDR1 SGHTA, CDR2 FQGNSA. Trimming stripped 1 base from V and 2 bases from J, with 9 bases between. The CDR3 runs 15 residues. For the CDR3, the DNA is TGTGCCAGCAGCTTAGACAGGTTGGGCAATCAGCCCCAGCATTTT. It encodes CASSLDRLGNQPQHF.

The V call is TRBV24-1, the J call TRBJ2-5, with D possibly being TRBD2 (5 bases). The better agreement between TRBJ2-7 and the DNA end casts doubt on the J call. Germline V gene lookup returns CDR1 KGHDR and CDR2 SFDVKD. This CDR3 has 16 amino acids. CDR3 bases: TGTGCCACCAGTGACCCCCGAGGGAAGATGTTAGTCGAGCAGTACTTC. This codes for CATSDPRGKMLVEQYF.

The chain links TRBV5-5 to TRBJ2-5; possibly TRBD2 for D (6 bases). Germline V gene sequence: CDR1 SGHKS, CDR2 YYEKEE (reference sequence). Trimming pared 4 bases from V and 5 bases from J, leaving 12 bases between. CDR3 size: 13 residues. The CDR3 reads CASSPGLWETQYF. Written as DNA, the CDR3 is TGTGCCAGCAGCCCGGGACTTTGGGAGACCCAGTACTTC. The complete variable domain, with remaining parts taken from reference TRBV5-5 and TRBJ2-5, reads DAGVTQSPTHLIKTRGQQVTLRCSPISGHKSVSWYQQVLGQGPQFIFQYYEKEERGRGNFPDRFSARQFPNYSSELNVNALLLGDSALYLCASSPGLWETQYFGPGTRLLVL.

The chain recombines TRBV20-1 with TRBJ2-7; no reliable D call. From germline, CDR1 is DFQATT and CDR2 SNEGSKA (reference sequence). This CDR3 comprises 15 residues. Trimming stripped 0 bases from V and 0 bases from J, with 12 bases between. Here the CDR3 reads CSARDRTEISYEQYF. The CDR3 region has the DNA TGCAGTGCTAGAGATCGGACGGAGATCTCCTACGAGCAGTACTTC.

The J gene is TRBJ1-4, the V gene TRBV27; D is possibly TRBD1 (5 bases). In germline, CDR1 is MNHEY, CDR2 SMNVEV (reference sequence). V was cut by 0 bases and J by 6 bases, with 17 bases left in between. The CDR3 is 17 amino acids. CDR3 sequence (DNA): TGTGCCAGCAGTTTATCAGGCACGCTGGGACGGGATGAAAAACTGTTTTTT. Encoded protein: CASSLSGTLGRDEKLFF.

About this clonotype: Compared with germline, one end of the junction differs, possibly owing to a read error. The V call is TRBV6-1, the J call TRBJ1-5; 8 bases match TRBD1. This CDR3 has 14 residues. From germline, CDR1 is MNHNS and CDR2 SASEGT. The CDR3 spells CASYPAGGNQPQHF. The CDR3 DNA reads TGTGCCAGCTACCCCGCAGGGGGCAACCAGCCCCAGCATTTT.

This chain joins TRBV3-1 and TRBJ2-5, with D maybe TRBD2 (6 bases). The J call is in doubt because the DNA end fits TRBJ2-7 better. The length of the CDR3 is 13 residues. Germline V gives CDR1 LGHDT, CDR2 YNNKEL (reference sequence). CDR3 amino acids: CASSPGRSYEQYF. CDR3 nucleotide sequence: TGTGCCAGCAGCCCCGGGAGAAGCTACGAGCAGTACTTC.

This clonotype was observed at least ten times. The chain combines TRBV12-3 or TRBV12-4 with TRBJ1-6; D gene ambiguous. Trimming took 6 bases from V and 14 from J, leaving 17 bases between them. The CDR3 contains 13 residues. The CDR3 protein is CASRAGFSSALHF. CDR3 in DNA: TGTGCCAGCAGGGCGGGATTTAGCTCGGCCCTCCACTTT.

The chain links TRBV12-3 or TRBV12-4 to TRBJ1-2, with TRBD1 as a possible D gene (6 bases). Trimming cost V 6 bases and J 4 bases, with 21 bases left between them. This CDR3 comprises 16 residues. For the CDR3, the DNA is TGTGCCAGCAGCCACACGATAGGGGGACAATTCTATGGCTACACCTTC. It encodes CASSHTIGGQFYGYTF.

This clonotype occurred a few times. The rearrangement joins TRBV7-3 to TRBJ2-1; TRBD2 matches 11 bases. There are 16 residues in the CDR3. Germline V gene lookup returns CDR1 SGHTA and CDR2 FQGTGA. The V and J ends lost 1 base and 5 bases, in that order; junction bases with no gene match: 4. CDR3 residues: CASSLKSSGGNNEQFF. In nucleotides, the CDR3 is TGTGCCAGCAGCTTAAAGTCTAGCGGGGGGAACAATGAGCAGTTCTTC.

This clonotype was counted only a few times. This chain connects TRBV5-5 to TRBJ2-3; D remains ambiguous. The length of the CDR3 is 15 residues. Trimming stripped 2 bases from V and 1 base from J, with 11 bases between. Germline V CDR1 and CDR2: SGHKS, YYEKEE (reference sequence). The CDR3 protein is CASSFMVGGTDTQYF. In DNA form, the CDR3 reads TGTGCCAGCAGCTTTATGGTTGGGGGCACAGATACGCAGTATTTT. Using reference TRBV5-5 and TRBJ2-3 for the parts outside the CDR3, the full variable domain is DAGVTQSPTHLIKTRGQQVTLRCSPISGHKSVSWYQQVLGQGPQFIFQYYEKEERGRGNFPDRFSARQFPNYSSELNVNALLLGDSALYLCASSFMVGGTDTQYFGPGTRLTVL.

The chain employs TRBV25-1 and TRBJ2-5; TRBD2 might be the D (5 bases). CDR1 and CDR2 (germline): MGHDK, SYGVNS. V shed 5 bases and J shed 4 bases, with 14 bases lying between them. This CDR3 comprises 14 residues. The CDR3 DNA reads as TGTGCCAGCAGTCCCCATGAGGGAGCAGAGACCCAGTACTTC. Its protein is CASSPHEGAETQYF.

The CDR3 protein is CASSPFPSQGIYQPQHF. In DNA, the CDR3 is TGTGCCAGCAGTCCCTTCCCATCCCAGGGGATTTATCAGCCCCAGCATTTT. The chain is built from TRBV6-6 and TRBJ1-5, with D perhaps TRBD1 (6 bases). V was trimmed by 5 bases and J by 5 bases, leaving 22 bases between them. Per the germline V gene, CDR1 is MNHNY and CDR2 is SVGAGI (reference sequence). The CDR3 covers 17 residues.

CDR3 DNA sequence: TGCGCCAGCACATCCCAGAGTGATACGCAGTATTTT. Residues: CASTSQSDTQYF. The V gene is TRBV10-2, the J gene TRBJ2-3; no clear D. CDR1 is WSHSY, CDR2 SAAADI, per germline. This CDR3 contains 12 residues. The V end was cut by 7 bases, the J end by 6 bases, with 11 bases between.

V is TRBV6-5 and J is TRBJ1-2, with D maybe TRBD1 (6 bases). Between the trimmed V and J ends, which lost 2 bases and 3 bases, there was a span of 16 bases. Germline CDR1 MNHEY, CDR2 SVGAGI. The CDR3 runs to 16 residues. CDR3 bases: TGTGCCAGCAGTTACGGGGGCGGTTGGGCGGACTATGGCTACACCTTC. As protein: CASSYGGGWADYGYTF.

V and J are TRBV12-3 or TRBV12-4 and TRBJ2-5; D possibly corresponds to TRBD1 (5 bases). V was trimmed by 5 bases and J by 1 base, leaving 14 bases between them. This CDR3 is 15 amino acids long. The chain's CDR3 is CASSAGSGIQETQYF. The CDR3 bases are TGTGCCAGCAGTGCAGGGTCGGGTATCCAAGAGACCCAGTACTTC.

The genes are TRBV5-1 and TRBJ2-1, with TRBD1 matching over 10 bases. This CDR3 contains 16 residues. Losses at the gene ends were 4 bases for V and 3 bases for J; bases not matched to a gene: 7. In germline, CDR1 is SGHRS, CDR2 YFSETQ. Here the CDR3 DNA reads TGCGCCAGCAGCCCTCCGGGACAGGGGAGCTACAATGAGCAGTTCTTC. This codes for CASSPPGQGSYNEQFF. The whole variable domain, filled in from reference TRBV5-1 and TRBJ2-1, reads KAGVTQTPRYLIKTRGQQVTLSCSPISGHRSVSWYQQTPGQGLQFLFEYFSETQRNKGNFPGRFSGRQFSNSRSEMNVSTLELGDSALYLCASSPPGQGSYNEQFFGPGTRLTVL.

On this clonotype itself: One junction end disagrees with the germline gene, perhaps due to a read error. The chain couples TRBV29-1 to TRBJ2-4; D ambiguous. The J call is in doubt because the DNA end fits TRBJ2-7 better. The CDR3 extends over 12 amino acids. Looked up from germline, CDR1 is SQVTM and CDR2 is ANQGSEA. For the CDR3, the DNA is TGCGGCGTTGAAGATAGACGTGGCGAGCAGTACTTC. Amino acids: CGVEDRRGEQYF.

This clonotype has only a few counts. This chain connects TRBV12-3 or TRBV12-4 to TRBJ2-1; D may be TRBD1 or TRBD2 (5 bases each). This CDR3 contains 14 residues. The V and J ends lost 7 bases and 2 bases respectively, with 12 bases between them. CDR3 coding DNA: TGTGCCAGCATCATACCGGGACCCTACAATGAGCAGTTCTTC. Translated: CASIIPGPYNEQFF.

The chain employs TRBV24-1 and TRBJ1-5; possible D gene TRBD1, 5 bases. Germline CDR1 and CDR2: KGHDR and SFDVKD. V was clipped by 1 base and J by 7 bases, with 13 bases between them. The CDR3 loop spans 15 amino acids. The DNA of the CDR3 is TGTGCCACCAGTGATTTCAGGGACGGGGAGCAGCCCCAGCATTTT. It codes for CATSDFRDGEQPQHF.

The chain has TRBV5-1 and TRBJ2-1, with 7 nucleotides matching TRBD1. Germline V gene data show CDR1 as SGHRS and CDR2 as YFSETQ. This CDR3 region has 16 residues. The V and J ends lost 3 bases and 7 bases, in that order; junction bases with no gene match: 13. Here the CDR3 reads CASSSSGGRRNNEQFF. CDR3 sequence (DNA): TGCGCCAGCAGCTCGTCAGGGGGTCGAAGGAATAATGAGCAGTTCTTC.